This T cell receptor (beta chain) was captured by sequencing in a study of cytomegalovirus exposure and HLA in healthy donors. About the research overall: Researchers previously reported finding 90 million to 120 million unique TCR beta sequences from about 200 million T cells.

A note on this clone: Its antigen is still unknown.

60 Vbeta and 13 Jbeta primers were used in PCR. Libraries were prepared by immunoSEQ multiplex PCR; TCRdb keeps only in-frame clonotypes and omits some of them. The profile shows 95,000 to 150,000 clones, roughly 14% of them singletons. Study findings and constraints: A missense DCLRE1C variant was associated with V- and J-gene trimming of TCR beta chains in a later analysis, and an independent cohort replicated the association.

CDR3 length: 14 amino acids. Germline V CDR1 and CDR2: MDHEN, SYDVKM. Trimming took off 2 bases at V and 4 bases at J, with 12 bases between the two ends. This sequence joins TRBV28 and TRBJ2-7; D might be TRBD2 (5 bases). The sequenced sample consisted of PBMCs. This receptor was taken from a woman under 30 in good health and CMV-seronegative. CDR3: CASSLEGGIYEQYF. The CDR3 nucleotides read TGTGCCAGCAGTTTAGAGGGCGGAATTTACGAGCAGTACTTC.